Presented here are 5 T cell receptor beta chains from one specimen sequenced in a study of cytotoxic CD8 clonotypes in ibrutinib-treated CLL. Measured with immunoSEQ multiplex PCR; TCRdb has only the in-frame clones, and not every one. This table has 100,000 or so clones, approximately 58% appearing once. Material: PBMCs, obtained after 24 months of ibrutinib treatment. These receptors were obtained from a human donor with chronic lymphocytic leukemia.

This chain links TRBV9 with TRBJ1-1; D may be TRBD1 (6 bases). The germline V gene has CDR1 SGDLS and CDR2 YYNGEE. The CDR3 is made up of 15 amino acids. With 0 bases removed from V and 2 bases from J, the gap between germline ends came to 11 bases. In nucleotides, the CDR3 is TGTGCCAGCAGCGTAGCTGGGACATCTAACACTGAAGCTTTCTTT. This encodes CASSVAGTSNTEAFF.

V and J are TRBV5-7 and TRBJ2-3; D gene ambiguous. TRBV5-7 is labeled an ORF, and its function is uncertain. The CDR3 covers 16 residues. V lost 1 base, J lost 1 base, and 13 bases lay in between. The CDR3 DNA reads TGTGCCAGCAGCTTGAGAGAGAAAGGGCGCACAGATACGCAGTATTTT. Its translation: CASSLREKGRTDTQYF.

The gene calls are TRBV29-1 and TRBJ2-2, with D tentatively TRBD1 (5 bases). Germline V CDR1 and CDR2: SQVTM, ANQGSEA. The CDR3 is 13 residues long. V lost 7 bases and J 5 bases, leaving 14 bases between the germline ends. In DNA, the CDR3 is TGCAGCGCGCCCAGGGTGGGAACCGGGGAGCTGTTTTTT. Amino acid sequence: CSAPRVGTGELFF.

CDR3 amino acids: CSADRAGNTEAFF. The CDR3 DNA follows: TGCAGCGCAGACAGGGCCGGGAACACTGAAGCTTTCTTT. The V and J genes are TRBV29-1 and TRBJ1-1, with 7 nucleotides matching TRBD1. With 7 bases clipped from V and 1 base from J, the junction kept 6 bases outside the gene matches. Germline V gene sequence: CDR1 SQVTM, CDR2 ANQGSEA. The CDR3 loop spans 13 amino acids. Based on the CDR3 plus reference TRBV29-1 and TRBJ1-1, the full variable domain is SAVISQKPSRDICQRGTSLTIQCQVDSQVTMMFWYRQQPGQSLTLIATANQGSEATYESGFVIDKFPISRPNLTFSTLTVSNMSPEDSSIYLCSADRAGNTEAFFGQGTRLTVV.

This clone was observed a handful of times. This chain uses TRBV11-2 with TRBJ1-1; D unresolved. This CDR3 is built from 14 residues. The germline V gene has CDR1 SGHAT and CDR2 FQNNGV. The V gene lost 4 bases and the J gene lost 6 bases, with 15 bases spanning the gap. The chain's CDR3 is CASSSARPGAEAFF. The CDR3 coding sequence is TGTGCCAGCAGCTCCGCCCGTCCCGGGGCTGAAGCTTTCTTT.